This passage covers 11 T cell receptor beta chains from one sample sequenced in a study of shared clonotypes between healthy human individuals. The naive CD8 population came from CD45RO-negative cells selected for CCR7, without terminally differentiated effector memory CD45RA+ cells. Sequencing was performed with immunoSEQ multiplex PCR; in TCRdb, only in-frame clones are kept and a portion is missing. The data contain nearly 2 million clones, about 95% of them seen just once; the ten biggest clones take up roughly 1.2%. The sample taken for sequencing was naive CD8+ T cells sorted from blood. The receptor source for this set is a young man in good health.

The chain employs TRBV9 and TRBJ2-1; 8 nucleotides match TRBD2. The CDR3 covers 17 residues. Germline lookup yields CDR1 SGDLS and CDR2 YYNGEE. With 3 bases clipped from V and 3 bases from J, the junction kept 11 bases outside the gene matches. CDR3 DNA: TGTGCCAGCAGCGCCCCGGGGGGGACCGAATTCTACAATGAGCAGTTCTTC. Translation: CASSAPGGTEFYNEQFF. Combining the CDR3 with reference TRBV9 and TRBJ2-1 gives the whole variable domain DSGVTQTPKHLITATGQRVTLRCSPRSGDLSVYWYQQSLDQGLQFLIQYYNGEERAKGNILERFSAQQFPDLHSELNLSSLELGDSALYFCASSAPGGTEFYNEQFFGPGTRLTVL.

The gene calls are TRBV13 and TRBJ2-7, with 7 bases aligning to TRBD2. Germline CDR1 and CDR2: PRHDT and FYEKMQ (reference sequence). V trimming: 3 bases; J trimming: 3 bases; junction bases outside the gene matches: 5. The length of the CDR3 is 14 residues. CDR3 DNA: TGTGCCAGCAGCTTCTCGGCTAGCGGCTACGAGCAGTACTTC. It is translated as CASSFSASGYEQYF. Filled out from reference TRBV13 and TRBJ2-7, the complete variable domain reads AAGVIQSPRHLIKEKRETATLKCYPIPRHDTVYWYQQGPGQDPQFLISFYEKMQSDKGSIPDRFSAQQFSDYHSELNMSSLELGDSALYFCASSFSASGYEQYFGPGTRLTVT.

The genes are TRBV7-9 and TRBJ2-1, with D maybe TRBD2 (5 bases). V lost 3 bases, J lost 6 bases, and 12 bases lay in between. The CDR3 spans 14 residues. Germline CDR1 reads SEHNR; CDR2 reads FQNEAQ (reference sequence). In DNA, the CDR3 is TGTGCCAGCAGCTTTAAGGGAGCACCCAATGAGCAGTTCTTC. Its translation: CASSFKGAPNEQFF.

The V gene is TRBV19, the J gene TRBJ1-2, with 7 bases identical to TRBD1. Germline trimming cut 6 bases from V and 9 bases from J; bases unmatched to any gene: 19. This CDR3 is built from 16 residues. Germline loops: CDR1 LNHDA, CDR2 SQIVND (reference sequence). The CDR3 here is CASSGPHQETGFSYTF. The CDR3 DNA reads as TGTGCCAGTAGCGGTCCGCACCAGGAGACAGGGTTCAGCTACACCTTC.

The chain carries TRBV13 and TRBJ1-1, with D hard to call. Per germline, CDR1 PRHDT and CDR2 FYEKMQ (reference sequence). Trimming shortened V by 1 base and J by 6 bases, and 15 bases separated the two germline ends. This CDR3 region has 15 residues. CDR3 in DNA: TGTGCCAGCAGCTTAGAGGATCCGCGGGCGCCTGAAGCTTTCTTT. Translation: CASSLEDPRAPEAFF.

The V and J genes are TRBV7-6 and TRBJ2-2, with D maybe TRBD1 (7 bases). V was cut by 1 base and J by 0 bases, with 9 bases left in between. The CDR3 length is 16 residues. Germline loops: CDR1 SGHVS, CDR2 FNYEAQ. The DNA for the CDR3 is TGTGCCAGCAGCTTAGGCAGGGGGGCGAACACCGGGGAGCTGTTTTTT. The encoded protein is CASSLGRGANTGELFF.

This clone was seen only once. The rearrangement links TRBV2 to TRBJ1-2; TRBD1 is a possible D gene (6 bases). CDR1 is SNHLY and CDR2 is FYNNEI in the germline V gene. This CDR3 is built from 13 residues. The V end lost 6 bases, the J end lost 4 bases, and 12 bases lay between the germline ends. In nucleotides, the CDR3 is TGTGCCAGCAGGGCACAGGGTTCCTATGGCTACACCTTC. Protein sequence: CASRAQGSYGYTF.

The V and J genes are TRBV27 and TRBJ1-2; D possibly corresponds to TRBD1 (5 bases). Trimming took off 2 bases at V and 6 bases at J, with 10 bases between the two ends. CDR3 length equals 13 residues. CDR1 and CDR2 (germline): MNHEY, SMNVEV (reference sequence). The CDR3 sequence: CASSLTGDHGYTF. CDR3 coding DNA: TGTGCCAGCAGTTTAACGGGGGATCATGGCTACACCTTC.

Comments on this clone: This sample includes further DNA sequences coding for the same CDR3. CDR3 protein: CASSQIPGQPQHF. The CDR3 DNA follows: TGCGCCAGCAGCCAGATACCAGGCCAGCCCCAGCATTTT. The chain combines TRBV4-1 with TRBJ1-5; D remains unclear. From germline, CDR1 is MGHRA and CDR2 YSYEKL. Trimming stripped 3 bases from V and 7 bases from J, with 10 bases between. This CDR3 contains 13 residues.

V is TRBV5-6 and J is TRBJ2-7; unclear D gene. With 4 bases removed from V and 5 bases from J, the gap between germline ends came to 19 bases. The CDR3 is made up of 15 amino acids. Germline CDR1 and CDR2: SGHDT and YYEEEE. CDR3 loop: CASSPTGVGYHEQYF. As DNA, the CDR3 is TGTGCCAGCAGCCCGACCGGTGTAGGGTACCACGAGCAGTACTTC.

With respect to this clone: At one end the junction does not follow the germline gene, possibly because of a read error. Other DNA sequences in the same sample also yield this CDR3. This sequence joins TRBV7-9 and TRBJ2-3; the match to TRBD2 covers 7 bases. CDR3 length equals 11 residues. CDR1 and CDR2 (germline): SEHNR, FQNEAQ (reference sequence). The CDR3 DNA follows: TGTGTCAGCGGGGGCACAGATACGCAGTATTTT. Its protein product is CVSGGTDTQYF.